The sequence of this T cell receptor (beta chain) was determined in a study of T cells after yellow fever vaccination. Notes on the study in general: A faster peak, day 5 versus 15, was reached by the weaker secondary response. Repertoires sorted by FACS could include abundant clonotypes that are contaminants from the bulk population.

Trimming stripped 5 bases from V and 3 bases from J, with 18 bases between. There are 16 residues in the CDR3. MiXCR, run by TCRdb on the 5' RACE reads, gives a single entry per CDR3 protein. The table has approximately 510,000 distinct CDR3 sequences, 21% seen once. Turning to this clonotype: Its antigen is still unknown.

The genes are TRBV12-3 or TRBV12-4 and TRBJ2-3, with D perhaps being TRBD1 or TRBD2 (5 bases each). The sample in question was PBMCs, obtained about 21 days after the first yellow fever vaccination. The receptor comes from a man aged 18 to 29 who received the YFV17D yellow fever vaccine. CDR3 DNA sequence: TGTGCCAGCAGTAAAGGGACCTCAATGAAGACAGATACGCAGTATTTT. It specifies CASSKGTSMKTDTQYF.